The 27 T cell receptor beta chains below were found in one sample sequenced in a study of shared clonotypes between healthy human individuals. Method: immunoSEQ multiplex PCR; TCRdb's copy keeps in-frame clones and lacks some. This table has 2 million to 2.5 million clones, approximately 95% appearing once. Sequenced: naive CD4+ T cells from PBMCs. Documented subset: CD45RA+ positively selected. Receptors originate from a young man in good health. Some clones in this sample may be carry-over from other donors' samples.

This chain joins TRBV5-1 and TRBJ2-3; TRBD2 agrees at 7 bases. The CDR3 is made up of 15 amino acids. V lost 4 bases and J lost 4; bases outside the gene matches: 9. Germline CDR1 is SGHRS and CDR2 is YFSETQ. CDR3 coding DNA: TGCGCCAGCAGCGCGGGACTACAAAGGTCAGATACGCAGTATTTT. This codes for CASSAGLQRSDTQYF.

With respect to this clone: A read error may account for a junction end that differs from germline. CDR3 protein: CASSLAGLEVF. The CDR3 DNA follows: TGTGCCAGCAGCTTAGCAGGACTAGAAGTGTTC. The gene calls are TRBV11-2 and TRBJ2-7; the match to TRBD2 covers 7 bases. The CDR3 spans 11 residues. Germline-derived CDR1 and CDR2 are SGHAT and FQNNGV. The whole variable domain, remainder taken from reference TRBV11-2 and TRBJ2-7, is EAGVAQSPRYKIIEKRQSVAFWCNPISGHATLYWYQQILGQGPKLLIQFQNNGVVDDSQLPKDRFSAERLKGVDSTLKIQPAKLEDSAVYLCASSLAGLEVFGPGTRLTVT.

This clone was counted a single time. The chain carries TRBV11-2 and TRBJ2-7, with 14 bases that match TRBD2. This CDR3 spans 14 amino acids. Per the germline V gene, CDR1 is SGHAT and CDR2 is FQNNGV. V gave up 7 bases and J gave up 5 bases; unmatched junction bases: 4. The CDR3, as DNA: TGTGCCAGCACCTGGGGACTAGCGGGAGACGAGCAGTACTTC. This translates into CASTWGLAGDEQYF.

This clone was counted between two and nine times. The chain combines TRBV9 with TRBJ2-7; 9 positions agree with TRBD1. The J segment lost 2 bases and the V segment lost 4 bases, leaving 4 bases of the junction unmatched. The germline V gene has CDR1 SGDLS and CDR2 YYNGEE. The CDR3 loop spans 14 amino acids. This CDR3 reads CASSPRDRAYEQYF. The CDR3 DNA is TGTGCCAGCAGCCCCCGGGACAGGGCCTACGAGCAGTACTTC.

Note on this clone: This same CDR3 is encoded by further DNA sequences in the sample. The genes are TRBV9 and TRBJ1-1; TRBD1 might be the D (5 bases). The CDR3 spans 16 residues. The germline V gene has CDR1 SGDLS and CDR2 YYNGEE. Trimming shortened V by 0 bases and J by 1 base, and 13 bases separated the two germline ends. CDR3 region: CASSVGEGRGNTEAFF. CDR3 DNA sequence: TGTGCCAGCAGCGTAGGTGAGGGGCGCGGGAACACTGAAGCTTTCTTT. The whole variable domain, filled in from reference TRBV9 and TRBJ1-1, reads DSGVTQTPKHLITATGQRVTLRCSPRSGDLSVYWYQQSLDQGLQFLIQYYNGEERAKGNILERFSAQQFPDLHSELNLSSLELGDSALYFCASSVGEGRGNTEAFFGQGTRLTVV.

This chain connects TRBV6-1 to TRBJ2-5; 7 bases line up with TRBD2. The germline V gene has CDR1 MNHNS and CDR2 SASEGT. V was pared by 4 bases and J by 6 bases, with 5 bases of the junction left unmatched. The CDR3 spans 13 residues. The CDR3 DNA sequence: TGTGCCAGCAGTGCCCCCGGGAGGCAGACCCAGTACTTC. It encodes CASSAPGRQTQYF.

This chain joins TRBV6-1 and TRBJ1-3, with D uncertain. V shed 4 bases and J shed 0 bases, with 7 bases lying between them. The CDR3 contains 14 residues. CDR1 and CDR2 (germline): MNHNS, SASEGT. The CDR3 loop is CASSVMSSGNTIYF. Written as DNA, the CDR3 is TGTGCCAGCAGTGTCATGAGCTCTGGAAACACCATATATTTT.

Comments on this clone: This specimen includes other DNA sequences encoding the same CDR3. The rearrangement joins TRBV2 to TRBJ2-5; 7 bases match TRBD1. The CDR3 is 13 amino acids. Germline V gene data show CDR1 as SNHLY and CDR2 as FYNNEI. After removal of 6 bases from V and 1 base from J, the junction contained 2 bases not matched to a gene. This CDR3 is CASSGTVQETQYF. The CDR3 DNA is TGTGCCAGCAGCGGGACAGTCCAAGAGACCCAGTACTTC.

This sequence joins TRBV5-6 and TRBJ2-3; D is unclear. The CDR3 totals 15 residues. V lost 7 bases and J 0 bases, leaving 15 bases between the germline ends. Germline V gives CDR1 SGHDT, CDR2 YYEEEE. This chain's CDR3 is CASQLVAASTDTQYF. CDR3 nucleotides: TGTGCCAGCCAGCTTGTGGCAGCTAGCACAGATACGCAGTATTTT.

The chain carries TRBV7-9 and TRBJ1-1; D is perhaps TRBD1 (6 bases). Per the germline V gene, CDR1 is SEHNR and CDR2 is FQNEAQ (reference sequence). V shed 3 bases and J shed 3 bases, with 11 bases lying between them. This CDR3 is built from 14 residues. The CDR3 DNA follows: TGTGCCAGCAGCTTCCTAGGGGGGGACACTGAAGCTTTCTTT. Amino acid sequence: CASSFLGGDTEAFF.

This chain connects TRBV5-1 to TRBJ2-3, with 8 bases fitting TRBD2. The germline V gene encodes CDR1 SGHRS and CDR2 YFSETQ. The ends lost 5 bases at V and 2 bases at J; junction bases unmatched: 7. This CDR3 region has 15 residues. CDR3 sequence (DNA): TGCGCCAGCAGGGGGATAGCGGGGAACACAGATACGCAGTATTTT. It encodes CASRGIAGNTDTQYF.

This clone showed up just a few times. The gene calls are TRBV29-1 and TRBJ1-1; D is possibly TRBD1 (6 bases). The CDR3 has 14 amino acids. V was shortened by 3 bases and J by 5 bases, with 16 bases between the two germline ends. Per the germline V gene, CDR1 is SQVTM and CDR2 is ANQGSEA. The CDR3 here is CSVEVPGAGTEAFF. Written as DNA, the CDR3 is TGCAGCGTTGAGGTGCCGGGGGCTGGGACTGAAGCTTTCTTT.

The V call is TRBV11-2, the J call TRBJ2-1; D possibly corresponds to TRBD2 (5 bases). From germline, CDR1 is SGHAT and CDR2 FQNNGV. The CDR3 sequence is 16 residues long. V was cut by 0 bases and J by 4 bases, with 13 bases left in between. CDR3 sequence: CASSLDRGLDYNEQFF. Written as DNA, the CDR3 is TGTGCCAGCAGCTTAGATCGCGGACTGGATTACAATGAGCAGTTCTTC.

The chain couples TRBV30 to TRBJ2-5, with 8 bases that match TRBD1. The junction had 3 bases not matched to a gene; V was cut back by 1 base and J by 5 bases. Germline V lookup: CDR1 GTSNPN, CDR2 SVGIG (reference sequence). CDR3 length: 13 amino acids. The CDR3 region is CAWSDTGGETQYF. The DNA for the CDR3 is TGTGCCTGGAGTGATACAGGGGGTGAGACCCAGTACTTC.

V is TRBV23-1 and J is TRBJ2-7; D call uncertain. TRBV23-1 is flagged as an ORF with uncertain function. The V gene lost 6 bases and the J gene lost 5 bases, with 5 bases spanning the gap. This CDR3 is built from 10 residues. The CDR3 coding sequence is TGCGCCAGCAGGAGCAACGAGCAGTACTTC. Its protein is CASRSNEQYF.

The V and J genes are TRBV5-5 and TRBJ1-5, with D possibly being TRBD1 (6 bases). V lost 4 bases, J lost 5 bases, and 16 bases lay in between. Germline CDR1 reads SGHKS; CDR2 reads YYEKEE (reference sequence). There are 15 residues in the CDR3. The CDR3, as DNA: TGTGCCAGCAGCCTGGTACAGGGTCGGGATCAGCCCCAGCATTTT. Its protein product is CASSLVQGRDQPQHF.

The rearrangement joins TRBV9 to TRBJ2-7, with 7 bases that match TRBD2. This CDR3 contains 16 residues. J lost 5 bases, V lost 1 base, and 12 bases had no gene match. CDR1 and CDR2 from the germline V gene are SGDLS and YYNGEE. The CDR3 DNA sequence: TGTGCCAGCAGCGTACACCATTTGACTAGCCTGAACGAGCAGTACTTC. Translation: CASSVHHLTSLNEQYF.

The sample holds a few counts of this clone. The rearrangement joins TRBV27 to TRBJ2-1; tentative D call: TRBD1 (6 bases). The CDR3 has 15 residues. With 4 bases removed from V and 6 bases from J, the gap between germline ends came to 16 bases. The germline V gene has CDR1 MNHEY and CDR2 SMNVEV (reference sequence). The CDR3 DNA sequence: TGTGCCAGCAGTTCAGTCAGGGGCTGGGGCAATGAGCAGTTCTTC. Translation gives CASSSVRGWGNEQFF.

In this sample, this clone turned up a few times. This chain links TRBV30 with TRBJ1-1; no clear D. The CDR3 is made up of 12 amino acids. Germline loops: CDR1 GTSNPN, CDR2 SVGIG (reference sequence). With 2 bases removed from V and 11 bases from J, the gap between germline ends came to 15 bases. The CDR3 loop reads CAWSHLGGRAFF. In nucleotides, the CDR3 is TGTGCCTGGAGTCACCTGGGAGGACGGGCTTTCTTT. Full variable domain (missing parts from reference TRBV30 and TRBJ1-1): SQTIHQWPATLVQPVGSPLSLECTVEGTSNPNLYWYRQAAGRGLQLLFYSVGIGQISSEVPQNLSASRPQDRQFILSSKKLLLSDSGFYLCAWSHLGGRAFFGQGTRLTVV.

The CDR3 sequence is CASRGQGAVYEQYF. The CDR3 DNA sequence: TGTGCCAGCAGGGGCCAGGGGGCGGTGTACGAGCAGTACTTC. The V gene is TRBV28, the J gene TRBJ2-7, with 8 nucleotides matching TRBD1. V lost 6 bases to trimming and J lost 4 bases; unmatched junction nucleotides: 8. The germline V gene has CDR1 MDHEN and CDR2 SYDVKM. CDR3 length: 14 amino acids.

The CDR3 DNA sequence: TGTGCCAGCAGTCCCCAGGGAGCGGGAGGGCCCCATGAGCAGTTCTTC. The encoded protein is CASSPQGAGGPHEQFF. V gene TRBV28 combines with J gene TRBJ2-1; 10 bases are shared with TRBD2. CDR1 MDHEN and CDR2 SYDVKM come from the germline V gene. J lost 8 bases, V lost 5 bases, and 12 bases had no gene match. The CDR3 has 16 residues.

This sequence joins TRBV10-3 and TRBJ1-5; D is unresolved. The CDR3 sequence is 17 residues long. The germline gives CDR1 ENHRY, CDR2 SYGVKD. The V end was cut by 0 bases, the J end by 0 bases, with 12 bases between. CDR3 residues: CAISESKGSNSNQPQHF. CDR3 DNA: TGTGCCATCAGTGAGTCGAAGGGTTCCAATAGCAATCAGCCCCAGCATTTT.

V is TRBV28 and J is TRBJ2-1, with D unclear. Per the germline V gene, CDR1 is MDHEN and CDR2 is SYDVKM. Trimming removed 8 bases from V and 8 bases from J, with 16 bases in between. The CDR3 covers 13 residues. The CDR3 coding sequence is TGTGCCAGCGTATCATCCGGCCTCTATGAGCAGTTCTTC. Translated: CASVSSGLYEQFF.

The rearrangement joins TRBV4-2 to TRBJ2-3; 14 bases match TRBD2. V was pared by 4 bases and J by 1 base, with 10 bases of the junction left unmatched. This CDR3 spans 19 amino acids. Germline values: CDR1 LGHNA, CDR2 YNFKEQ. The CDR3 nucleotides are TGTGCCAGCAGCCGGGGACTAGCGGGAGAAAGCCGGCGCACAGATACGCAGTATTTT. As protein: CASSRGLAGESRRTDTQYF.

V is TRBV5-1 and J is TRBJ2-1, with a tentative D call TRBD2 (7 bases). The CDR3 spans 15 residues. Trimming pared 0 bases from V and 5 bases from J, leaving 12 bases between. Per the germline V gene, CDR1 is SGHRS and CDR2 is YFSETQ. The CDR3 spells CASSLVRGRDNEQFF. Here the CDR3 DNA reads TGCGCCAGCAGCTTGGTGCGGGGGCGAGACAATGAGCAGTTCTTC.

A note on this clone: Other DNA sequences within the sample encode an identical CDR3. The chain uses TRBV11-2 and TRBJ2-1; 9 nucleotides agree with TRBD2. The CDR3 length is 15 residues. In germline, CDR1 is SGHAT, CDR2 FQNNGV. Losses at the gene ends were 1 base for V and 3 bases for J; bases not matched to a gene: 1. CDR3 coding DNA: TGTGCCAGCAGCTTAGGACTAGCGGACTACAATGAGCAGTTCTTC. Translated, it gives CASSLGLADYNEQFF. The whole variable domain, remainder taken from reference TRBV11-2 and TRBJ2-1, is EAGVAQSPRYKIIEKRQSVAFWCNPISGHATLYWYQQILGQGPKLLIQFQNNGVVDDSQLPKDRFSAERLKGVDSTLKIQPAKLEDSAVYLCASSLGLADYNEQFFGPGTRLTVL.

The chain employs TRBV29-1 and TRBJ2-3; either TRBD1 or TRBD2 may supply D (7 bases each). Trimming left V 8 bases short and J 1 base short, with 13 bases between. This CDR3 comprises 13 residues. Germline V lookup: CDR1 SQVTM, CDR2 ANQGSEA. The DNA for the CDR3 is TGCAGCACGACAGGGAGGGGCACAGATACGCAGTATTTT. It specifies CSTTGRGTDTQYF.